Shown below are 14 T cell receptor beta chains from a single sample sequenced in a study of cytomegalovirus exposure and HLA in healthy donors. PCR involved 60 Vbeta and 13 Jbeta primers. Clones were read by immunoSEQ multiplex PCR, and TCRdb kept only the in-frame ones, dropping some. The profile shows under 150,000 clones, approximately 80% of them singletons. Source material: PBMCs. The receptors here all came from a man aged 45 to 65 in good health and CMV-seronegative.

This clone was counted between two and nine times. The rearrangement uses TRBV6-1 and TRBJ1-5, with a weak D call TRBD1 (5 bases). CDR1 is MNHNS and CDR2 is SASEGT in the germline V gene. The CDR3 runs 14 residues. Trimming pared 7 bases from V and 0 bases from J, leaving 10 bases between. CDR3 sequence (DNA): TGTGCCAGCATGAACAGGCATAGCAATCAGCCCCAGCATTTT. Its translation: CASMNRHSNQPQHF.

V is TRBV28 and J is TRBJ2-5; 11 bases agree with TRBD1. This CDR3 region has 15 residues. The germline CDR1 and CDR2 sequences are MDHEN and SYDVKM. With 7 bases clipped from V and 1 base from J, the junction kept 5 bases outside the gene matches. CDR3 in DNA: TGTGCCAGCACCCCGGGACAGGGGGGCCAAGAGACCCAGTACTTC. Translation: CASTPGQGGQETQYF.

This chain links TRBV11-1 with TRBJ2-3, with D perhaps matching TRBD2 (6 bases). CDR3 length: 14 residues. The germline CDR1 and CDR2 sequences are SGHAT and FQDESV (reference sequence). V was clipped by 5 bases and J by 5 bases, with 14 bases between them. CDR3 in amino acids: CASSSQRARDTQYF. Here the CDR3 DNA reads TGTGCCAGCAGCAGCCAGCGGGCAAGAGATACGCAGTATTTT. Combining the CDR3 with reference TRBV11-1 and TRBJ2-3 gives the whole variable domain EAEVAQSPRYKITEKSQAVAFWCDPISGHATLYWYRQILGQGPELLVQFQDESVVDDSQLPKDRFSAERLKGVDSTLKIQPAELGDSAMYLCASSSQRARDTQYFGPGTRLTVL.

The CDR3 sequence is CASSRDNYGYTF. The CDR3 DNA reads TGCGCCAGCAGCCGGGATAACTATGGCTACACCTTC. V gene TRBV5-1 combines with J gene TRBJ1-2, with unresolved D. Per germline, CDR1 SGHRS and CDR2 YFSETQ. The CDR3 is 12 residues long. V gave up 4 bases and J gave up 1 base, with 5 bases separating them.

The chain couples TRBV28 to TRBJ2-5, with 10 bases matching TRBD2. Germline V gene sequence: CDR1 MDHEN, CDR2 SYDVKM. The CDR3 is made up of 16 amino acids. With 5 bases clipped from V and 1 base from J, the junction kept 7 bases outside the gene matches. As DNA, the CDR3 is TGTGCCAGCAGTCTCCCGACTAGCGGGCCCCAAGAGACCCAGTACTTC. Protein: CASSLPTSGPQETQYF.

The chain carries TRBV7-9 and TRBJ2-5; 8 bases are a match to TRBD2. The trim removed 4 bases at V and 1 base at J, leaving 2 bases unmatched. Germline V gives CDR1 SEHNR, CDR2 FQNEAQ (reference sequence). The CDR3 runs to 14 residues. This CDR3 reads CASSSAGAQETQYF. CDR3 bases: TGTGCCAGCAGCTCAGCGGGAGCCCAAGAGACCCAGTACTTC.

The chain links TRBV30 to TRBJ1-4; D perhaps matches TRBD1 (6 bases). The CDR3 is made up of 14 amino acids. Germline values: CDR1 GTSNPN, CDR2 SVGIG (reference sequence). Trimming took off 0 bases at V and 1 base at J, with 6 bases between the two ends. As DNA, the CDR3 is TGTGCCTGGAGTGTACAGGGAACTAATGAAAAACTGTTTTTT. Protein: CAWSVQGTNEKLFF.

The V call is TRBV18, the J call TRBJ2-7; D is undetermined. This CDR3 comprises 12 residues. The germline gives CDR1 KGHSH, CDR2 LQKENI. The germline V and J ends were trimmed by 0 bases and 12 bases, with 12 bases remaining between them. The CDR3 reads CASSPPSALVYF. Here the CDR3 DNA reads TGTGCCAGCTCACCACCTTCCGCCCTAGTGTACTTC.

This clone was observed a handful of times. The chain uses TRBV7-3 and TRBJ1-1; no firm D call. This CDR3 region has 13 residues. Germline CDR1 is SGHTA and CDR2 is FQGTGA. V lost 2 bases, J lost 1 base, and 5 bases lay in between. This CDR3 is CASSLESNTEAFF. Written as DNA, the CDR3 is TGTGCCAGCAGCTTAGAGTCGAACACTGAAGCTTTCTTT.

V and J are TRBV7-9 and TRBJ1-5; TRBD1 might be the D (6 bases). Germline V gene data show CDR1 as SEHNR and CDR2 as FQNEAQ (reference sequence). V lost 5 bases and J 6 bases, leaving 17 bases between the germline ends. The CDR3 is made up of 15 amino acids. The chain's CDR3 is CASSPPWGLGQPQHF. CDR3 nucleotide sequence: TGTGCCAGCAGCCCGCCATGGGGGCTGGGTCAGCCCCAGCATTTT.

The chain joins TRBV29-1 to TRBJ2-1; TRBD2 agrees at 9 bases. The CDR3 runs to 14 residues. Germline V lookup: CDR1 SQVTM, CDR2 ANQGSEA. Losses at the gene ends were 4 bases for V and 4 bases for J; bases not matched to a gene: 5. The CDR3 region is CSVVVLAGYNEQFF. In nucleotides, the CDR3 is TGCAGCGTTGTTGTACTAGCGGGTTACAATGAGCAGTTCTTC.

The chain uses TRBV12-2 and TRBJ1-5; the table assigns TRBD1, which was not confirmed against the DNA. TRBV12-2 is a recognized pseudogene. The CDR3 extends over 12 amino acids. CDR3 in DNA: TGTGCAAGTGGGCAGGGGTTCCAGCCCCAGCATTTT. This translates into CASGQGFQPQHF.

The V and J genes are TRBV28 and TRBJ2-7; D remains ambiguous. Germline V CDR1 and CDR2: MDHEN, SYDVKM. The CDR3 is made up of 13 amino acids. V lost 6 bases and J lost 6, with 15 bases in between. The CDR3 protein is CASSSNSRLEQYF. CDR3 bases: TGTGCCAGCAGCTCCAATTCGCGCCTCGAGCAGTACTTC.

The chain is built from TRBV5-4 and TRBJ2-7; TRBD1 agrees at 9 bases. The CDR3 totals 14 residues. Germline lookup yields CDR1 SGHNT and CDR2 YYREEE (reference sequence). V shed 4 bases, J shed 2 bases, and the junction held 4 bases outside the gene matches. CDR3 amino acids: CASSARQGAYEQYF. For the CDR3, the DNA is TGTGCCAGCAGCGCAAGACAGGGGGCCTACGAGCAGTACTTC.